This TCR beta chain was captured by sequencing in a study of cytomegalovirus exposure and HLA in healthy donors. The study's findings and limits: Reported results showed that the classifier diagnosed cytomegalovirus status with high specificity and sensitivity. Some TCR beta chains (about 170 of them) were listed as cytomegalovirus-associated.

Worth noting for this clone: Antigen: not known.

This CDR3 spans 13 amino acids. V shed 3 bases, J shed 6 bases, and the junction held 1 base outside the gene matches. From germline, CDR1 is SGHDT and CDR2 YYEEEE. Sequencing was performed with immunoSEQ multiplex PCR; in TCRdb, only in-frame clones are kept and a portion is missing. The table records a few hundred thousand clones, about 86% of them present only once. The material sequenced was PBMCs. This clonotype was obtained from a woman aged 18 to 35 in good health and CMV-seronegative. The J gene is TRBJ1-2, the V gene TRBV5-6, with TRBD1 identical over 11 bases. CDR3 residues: CASSWDRGDGYTF. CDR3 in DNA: TGTGCCAGCAGCTGGGACAGGGGGGATGGCTACACCTTC.